Below are 4 T cell receptor beta chains sequenced from a single sample in a study of blood T cell repertoires in COVID-19. Assay used: immunoSEQ multiplex PCR; TCRdb lists only in-frame clones, some missing. In the table there are approximately 290,000 clones, 89% of which are singletons. Sequenced sample: peripheral blood. The origin of the receptors is a woman aged 25 to 39 with COVID-19, enrolled during active disease.

CDR3 DNA: TGTGCCAGCAGCTTAGTTCAGATTCAAGAGACCCAGTACTTC. Amino acids: CASSLVQIQETQYF. This chain connects TRBV7-9 to TRBJ2-5; D is undetermined. The V and J ends lost 1 base and 2 bases respectively, with 8 bases between them. The length of the CDR3 is 14 residues. Germline V gene data show CDR1 as SEHNR and CDR2 as FQNEAQ (reference sequence).

The genes are TRBV4-2 and TRBJ2-1; 8 bases match TRBD2. This CDR3 region has 21 residues. CDR1 is LGHNA, CDR2 YNFKEQ, per germline. V trimming: 4 bases; J trimming: 5 bases; junction bases outside the gene matches: 25. The CDR3 nucleotides are TGTGCCAGCAGCCCCGGGGAGCGGGGGCTCCTACTGGGGACGATCAACAATGAGCAGTTCTTC. Translation gives CASSPGERGLLLGTINNEQFF.

The chain links TRBV3-1 (or the pseudogene TRBV3-2) to TRBJ2-3; 13 bases are a match to TRBD2. V gave up 5 bases and J gave up 6 bases; unmatched junction bases: 5. This CDR3 spans 15 amino acids. Germline CDR1 and CDR2: LGHDT and YNNKEL (reference sequence). The CDR3 DNA reads TGTGCCAGCAGCTCGACTAGCGGGGGGATTGATACGCAGTATTTT. It specifies CASSSTSGGIDTQYF.

The V call is TRBV2, the J call TRBJ2-7, with 8 bases fitting TRBD2. The CDR3 loop spans 14 amino acids. Germline CDR1 is SNHLY and CDR2 is FYNNEI. Trimming at V came to 7 bases and at J to 2 bases, leaving 7 bases not matched to a gene. This CDR3 is CASISGRGAYEQYF. In nucleotides, the CDR3 is TGTGCCAGCATCTCCGGGCGGGGGGCCTACGAGCAGTACTTC. Using reference TRBV2 and TRBJ2-7 for the parts outside the CDR3, the full variable domain is EPEVTQTPSHQVTQMGQEVILRCVPISNHLYFYWYRQILGQKVEFLVSFYNNEISEKSEIFDDQFSVERPDGSNFTLKIRSTKLEDSAMYFCASISGRGAYEQYFGPGTRLTVT.